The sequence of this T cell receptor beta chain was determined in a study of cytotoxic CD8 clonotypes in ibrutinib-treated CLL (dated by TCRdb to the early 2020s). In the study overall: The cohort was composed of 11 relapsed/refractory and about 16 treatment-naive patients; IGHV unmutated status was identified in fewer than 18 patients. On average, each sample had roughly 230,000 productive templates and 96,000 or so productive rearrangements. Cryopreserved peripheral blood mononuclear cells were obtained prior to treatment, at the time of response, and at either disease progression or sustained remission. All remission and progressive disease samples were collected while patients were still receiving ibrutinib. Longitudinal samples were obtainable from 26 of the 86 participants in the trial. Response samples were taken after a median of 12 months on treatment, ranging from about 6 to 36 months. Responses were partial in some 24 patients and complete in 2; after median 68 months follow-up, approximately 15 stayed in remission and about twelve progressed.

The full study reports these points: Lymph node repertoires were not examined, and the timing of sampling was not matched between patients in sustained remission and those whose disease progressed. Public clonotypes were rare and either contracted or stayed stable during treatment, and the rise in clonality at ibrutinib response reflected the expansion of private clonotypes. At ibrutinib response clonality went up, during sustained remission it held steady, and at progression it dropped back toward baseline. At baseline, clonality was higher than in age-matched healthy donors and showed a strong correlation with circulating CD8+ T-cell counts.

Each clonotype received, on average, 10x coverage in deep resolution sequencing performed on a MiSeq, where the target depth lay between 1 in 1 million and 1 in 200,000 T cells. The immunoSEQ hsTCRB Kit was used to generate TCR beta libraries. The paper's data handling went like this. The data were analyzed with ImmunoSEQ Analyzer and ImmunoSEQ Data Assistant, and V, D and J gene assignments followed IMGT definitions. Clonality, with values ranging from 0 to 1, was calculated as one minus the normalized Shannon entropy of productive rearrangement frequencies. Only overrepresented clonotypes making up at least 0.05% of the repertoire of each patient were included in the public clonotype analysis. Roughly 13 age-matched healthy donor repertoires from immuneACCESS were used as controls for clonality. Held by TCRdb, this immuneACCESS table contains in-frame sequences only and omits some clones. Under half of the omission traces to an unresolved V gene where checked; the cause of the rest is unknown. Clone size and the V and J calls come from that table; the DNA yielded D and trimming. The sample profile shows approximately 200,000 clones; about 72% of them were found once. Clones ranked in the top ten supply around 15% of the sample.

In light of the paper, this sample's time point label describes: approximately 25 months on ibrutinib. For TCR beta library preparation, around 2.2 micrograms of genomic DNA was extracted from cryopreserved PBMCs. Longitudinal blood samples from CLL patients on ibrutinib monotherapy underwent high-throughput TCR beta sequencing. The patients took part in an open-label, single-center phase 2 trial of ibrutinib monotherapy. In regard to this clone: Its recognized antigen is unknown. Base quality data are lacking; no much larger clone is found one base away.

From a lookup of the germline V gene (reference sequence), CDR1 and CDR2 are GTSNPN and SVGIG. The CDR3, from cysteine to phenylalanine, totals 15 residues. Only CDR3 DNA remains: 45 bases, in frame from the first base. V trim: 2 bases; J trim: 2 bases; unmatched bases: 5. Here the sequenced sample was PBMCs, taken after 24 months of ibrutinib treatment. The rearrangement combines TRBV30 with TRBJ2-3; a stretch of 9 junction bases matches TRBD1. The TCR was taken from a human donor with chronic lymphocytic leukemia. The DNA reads TGTGCCTGGAGTAGTGGGACAGGGCACACAGATACGCAGTATTTT. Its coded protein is CAWSSGTGHTDTQYF.